The rows below give T cell receptor beta chains drawn from one sample of a study of cytomegalovirus exposure and HLA in healthy donors. The assay was immunoSEQ multiplex PCR, and TCRdb's table has in-frame clones only and misses some. This table holds 150,000 to 200,000 clones, roughly 71% found once. Source material: PBMCs. The receptors stem from a woman in her 50s in good health and CMV-seropositive. CDR3s include the opening cysteine and the closing phenylalanine or tryptophan. The D gene is left open where the match is weak. Where a row states a size, it is once, few, many or the class of an expanded clone; other rows omit it.

clone size,V gene,D gene,J gene,CDR3 protein,CDR3 DNA
.,TRBV5-1,.,TRBJ2-3,CASSPAKLPGDTQYF,TGCGCCAGCAGCCCGGCTAAGTTGCCCGGGGATACGCAGTATTTT
.,TRBV5-4,.,TRBJ2-1,CASSFGPGRGDEQFF,TGTGCCAGCAGCTTTGGGCCGGGTAGGGGCGATGAGCAGTTCTTC
.,TRBV13,.,TRBJ1-3,CASSPTGILRSGNTIYF,TGTGCCAGCAGCCCTACTGGTATACTCCGCTCTGGAAACACCATATATTTT
medium-sized,TRBV11-2,.,TRBJ1-2,CASSLGAGYGYTF,TGTGCCAGCAGCTTAGGAGCTGGCTATGGCTACACCTTC
.,TRBV6-1,TRBD1,TRBJ1-1,CASTGDRGLGEAFF,TGTGCCAGCACTGGGGACAGGGGGCTCGGTGAAGCTTTCTTT
.,TRBV7-9,.,TRBJ2-5,CASSFPSLETQYF,TGTGCCAGCAGCTTCCCTAGCTTGGAGACCCAGTACTTC
.,TRBV7-2,TRBD1,TRBJ1-2,CASSRLRDSHGYTF,TGTGCCAGCAGCCGACTCCGGGACAGCCATGGCTACACCTTC
.,TRBV6-1,.,TRBJ2-7,CASKVRGTTLYEQYF,TGTGCCAGCAAAGTACGCGGGACCACACTTTACGAGCAGTACTTC
.,TRBV6-1,.,TRBJ2-1,CASSETGYGEQFF,TGTGCCAGCAGTGAAACAGGTTATGGAGAGCAGTTCTTC
.,TRBV5-1,.,TRBJ2-3,CASRTISTDTQYF,TGCGCCAGCAGAACAATTAGCACAGATACGCAGTATTTT